Shown below are 26 T cell receptor beta chains from a single sample sequenced in a study of control samples from healthy donors and cancer patients. Data came from immunoSEQ multiplex PCR; TCRdb stores just in-frame clones and leaves some out. The sample shows 200,000 or so clones, just under 95% of them seen only once. Sequenced sample: blood. Every receptor here comes from a man over 45 in good health.

The chain links TRBV5-6 to TRBJ2-1; D is unresolved. The CDR3 runs to 14 residues. Trimming removed 1 base from V and 8 bases from J, with 13 bases in between. Germline-derived CDR1 and CDR2 are SGHDT and YYEEEE. CDR3 sequence: CASSLMLQVHEQFF. Written as DNA, the CDR3 is TGTGCCAGCAGCTTGATGTTGCAGGTCCATGAGCAGTTCTTC.

The chain employs TRBV3-1 (or the pseudogene TRBV3-2) and TRBJ1-5, with a possible D match to TRBD1 (5 bases). Germline-derived CDR1 and CDR2 are LGHDT and YNNKEL (reference sequence). This CDR3 has 16 residues. Trimming took 4 bases from V and 4 from J, leaving 17 bases between them. In DNA, the CDR3 is TGTGCCAGCAGCCCGGACAATCGGCCTCTAAATCAGCCCCAGCATTTT. This encodes CASSPDNRPLNQPQHF.

The gene calls are TRBV29-1 and TRBJ1-2; no reliable D call. The V end was cut by 1 base, the J end by 0 bases, with 6 bases between. The CDR3 spans 13 residues. Germline-derived CDR1 and CDR2 are SQVTM and ANQGSEA. CDR3 protein: CSVEVGANYGYTF. The CDR3 DNA reads TGCAGCGTTGAAGTCGGGGCTAACTATGGCTACACCTTC. The full variable domain, rest sourced from reference TRBV29-1 and TRBJ1-2, is SAVISQKPSRDICQRGTSLTIQCQVDSQVTMMFWYRQQPGQSLTLIATANQGSEATYESGFVIDKFPISRPNLTFSTLTVSNMSPEDSSIYLCSVEVGANYGYTFGSGTRLTVV.

A note on this clone: One end of the junction is discordant with germline, which a read error may explain. The chain combines TRBV7-7 with TRBJ2-7; D gene unclear. From germline, CDR1 is SSHAT and CDR2 FNYEAQ (reference sequence). This CDR3 is 13 amino acids long. CDR3 sequence reads: CASSLRPGYEQYF. The DNA of the CDR3 is TGTGCTAGCAGCTTAAGGCCGGGCTACGAGCAGTACTTC.

The chain joins TRBV9 to TRBJ2-5; weak D call: TRBD2 (7 bases). The CDR3 extends over 15 amino acids. V lost 4 bases to trimming and J lost 1 base, with 14 bases between them. Germline V gene sequence: CDR1 SGDLS, CDR2 YYNGEE. The DNA for the CDR3 is TGTGCCAGCAGCCCCCGGGGGGCGCCCCAAGAGACCCAGTACTTC. The encoded protein is CASSPRGAPQETQYF.

The chain employs TRBV3-1 (or the pseudogene TRBV3-2) and TRBJ2-5, with TRBD2 matching over 11 bases. V dropped 3 bases and J dropped 0; count of bases not matched to a gene: 3. There are 16 residues in the CDR3. Per the germline V gene, CDR1 is LGHDT and CDR2 is YNNKEL (reference sequence). CDR3 region: CASSQGLAVYQETQYF. The CDR3 DNA reads as TGTGCCAGCAGCCAGGGACTAGCGGTGTACCAAGAGACCCAGTACTTC.

This chain connects TRBV7-2 to TRBJ2-3; TRBD2 matches at 14 bases. In germline, CDR1 is SGHTA, CDR2 FQGNSA. V trimming: 5 bases; J trimming: 6 bases; junction bases outside the gene matches: 4. This CDR3 comprises 15 residues. Here the CDR3 reads CASSLGLAGGDTQYF. CDR3 sequence (DNA): TGTGCCAGCAGCCTCGGACTAGCGGGGGGTGATACGCAGTATTTT.

This clone was recorded once. J is TRBJ1-4 and V is TRBV5-1, with D perhaps TRBD1 (6 bases). The CDR3 runs 14 residues. CDR1 SGHRS and CDR2 YFSETQ come from the germline V gene. V was trimmed by 4 bases and J by 5 bases, leaving 12 bases between them. Here the CDR3 reads CASSLQGMNEKLFF. As DNA, the CDR3 is TGCGCCAGCAGCCTGCAGGGGATGAATGAAAAACTGTTTTTT.

The chain joins TRBV5-4 to TRBJ1-5, with unresolved D. The CDR3 is made up of 14 amino acids. Germline V gene sequence: CDR1 SGHNT, CDR2 YYREEE (reference sequence). The V end was cut by 2 bases, the J end by 4 bases, with 10 bases between. The CDR3 DNA sequence: TGTGCCAGCAGCTTAGATCGGTCAAATCAGCCCCAGCATTTT. Protein: CASSLDRSNQPQHF. The full variable domain, in which reference TRBV5-4 and TRBJ1-5 provide the parts outside the CDR3, is ETGVTQSPTHLIKTRGQQVTLRCSSQSGHNTVSWYQQALGQGPQFIFQYYREEENGRGNFPPRFSGLQFPNYSSELNVNALELDDSALYLCASSLDRSNQPQHFGDGTRLSIL.

The rearrangement links TRBV6-2 or TRBV6-3 to TRBJ2-5, with 7 bases that match TRBD2. This CDR3 region has 16 residues. Unmatched junction bases numbered 6, after V lost 0 bases and J lost 2 bases. Germline CDR1 is MNHEY and CDR2 is SVGEGT. CDR3 sequence reads: CASSYSGGAGQETQYF. The CDR3, as DNA: TGTGCCAGCAGTTACTCCGGAGGAGCGGGGCAAGAGACCCAGTACTTC.

This clone was found a few times. This chain links TRBV3-1 (or the pseudogene TRBV3-2) with TRBJ1-1; D remains unclear. V shed 2 bases and J shed 2 bases, with 0 bases lying between them. This CDR3 has 11 amino acids. Germline V gene sequence: CDR1 LGHDT, CDR2 YNNKEL (reference sequence). CDR3 sequence (DNA): TGTGCCAGCAGCCAAAACACTGAAGCTTTCTTT. It specifies CASSQNTEAFF.

The rearrangement uses TRBV9 and TRBJ1-5; TRBD1 agrees at 7 bases. The CDR3 covers 13 residues. The junction had 12 bases not matched to a gene; V was cut back by 3 bases and J by 15 bases. CDR1 SGDLS and CDR2 YYNGEE come from the germline V gene. Here the CDR3 DNA reads TGTGCCAGCAGCGATTCAATCACAGGGGATAGGCATTTT. It translates to CASSDSITGDRHF. Supplemented by reference TRBV9 and TRBJ1-5, the full variable domain reads DSGVTQTPKHLITATGQRVTLRCSPRSGDLSVYWYQQSLDQGLQFLIQYYNGEERAKGNILERFSAQQFPDLHSELNLSSLELGDSALYFCASSDSITGDRHFGDGTRLSIL.

V and J are TRBV11-2 and TRBJ1-5, with a tentative D call TRBD1 (5 bases). Germline CDR1 SGHAT, CDR2 FQNNGV. V lost 0 bases and J lost 7, with 16 bases in between. The CDR3 totals 16 residues. CDR3 bases: TGTGCCAGCAGCTTAGATCCCACAGGCCCGGAGCAGCCCCAGCATTTT. Protein: CASSLDPTGPEQPQHF.

V gene TRBV6-1 combines with J gene TRBJ2-2; TRBD2 matches at 7 bases. The germline V gene encodes CDR1 MNHNS and CDR2 SASEGT. Trimming cost V 2 bases and J 0 bases; bases outside gene matches: 3. The CDR3 covers 16 residues. CDR3 nucleotide sequence: TGTGCCAGCAGTGAACGACTAGCCGCGAACACCGGGGAGCTGTTTTTT. This translates into CASSERLAANTGELFF.

V usage is TRBV10-2 and J usage is TRBJ2-7, with unresolved D. Germline V gives CDR1 WSHSY, CDR2 SAAADI. Trimming took off 3 bases at V and 8 bases at J, with 11 bases between the two ends. The length of the CDR3 is 12 residues. CDR3 residues: CASSEKPPKQYF. The CDR3 DNA reads TGCGCCAGCAGTGAAAAGCCGCCTAAGCAGTACTTC.

The rearrangement joins TRBV6-6 to TRBJ1-2; 9 nucleotides match TRBD1. The CDR3 has 15 amino acids. The germline V gene has CDR1 MNHNY and CDR2 SVGAGI (reference sequence). V was clipped by 4 bases and J by 2 bases; unmatched bases: 5. CDR3 loop: CASSLGQGRNYGYTF. The CDR3, as DNA: TGTGCCAGCAGTTTGGGACAGGGCAGGAACTATGGCTACACCTTC.

The V gene is TRBV28, the J gene TRBJ2-1; 8 bases fit TRBD1. Germline lookup yields CDR1 MDHEN and CDR2 SYDVKM. The CDR3 consists of 14 residues. Losses at the gene ends were 5 bases for V and 2 bases for J; bases not matched to a gene: 2. For the CDR3, the DNA is TGTGCCAGCAGTGAACAGGGGGCCTACAATGAGCAGTTCTTC. It codes for CASSEQGAYNEQFF.

The chain is built from TRBV7-2 and TRBJ2-5, with D hard to call. The CDR3 totals 13 residues. The germline gives CDR1 SGHTA, CDR2 FQGNSA. The V gene lost 3 bases and the J gene lost 4 bases, with 9 bases spanning the gap. CDR3 loop: CASSFYKAETQYF. In DNA, the CDR3 is TGTGCCAGCAGCTTCTATAAAGCAGAGACCCAGTACTTC.

This chain joins TRBV5-4 and TRBJ2-1; 9 bases fit TRBD2. Trimming removed 0 bases from V and 8 bases from J; junction bases left unmatched: 9. The germline gives CDR1 SGHNT, CDR2 YYREEE (reference sequence). This CDR3 has 16 amino acids. The CDR3 DNA sequence: TGTGCCAGCAGCTTGGCCGAAGTAGCGGGGGCGTATGAGCAGTTCTTC. Encoded protein: CASSLAEVAGAYEQFF.

The genes are TRBV7-2 and TRBJ1-1; TRBD1 is a possible D gene (6 bases). V lost 6 bases to trimming and J lost 0 bases, with 14 bases between them. CDR3 length equals 15 residues. Germline CDR1 and CDR2: SGHTA and FQGNSA. CDR3 in amino acids: CASRVIQGVNTEAFF. The CDR3 DNA sequence: TGTGCCAGCAGGGTAATACAGGGAGTGAACACTGAAGCTTTCTTT.

The J gene is TRBJ2-1, the V gene TRBV7-9; D is unresolved. With 5 bases removed from V and 9 bases from J, the gap between germline ends came to 20 bases. In germline, CDR1 is SEHNR, CDR2 FQNEAQ (reference sequence). CDR3 length equals 15 residues. The CDR3 spells CASSLHSTVVGEQFF. CDR3 DNA: TGTGCCAGCAGCCTACACTCGACGGTTGTCGGTGAGCAGTTCTTC.

The chain links TRBV5-1 to TRBJ1-4; D gene unclear. The V end was cut by 1 base, the J end by 4 bases, with 8 bases between. This CDR3 region has 14 residues. Germline values: CDR1 SGHRS, CDR2 YFSETQ. CDR3 sequence reads: CASSLTALNEKLFF. Written as DNA, the CDR3 is TGCGCCAGCAGCTTGACAGCGCTTAATGAAAAACTGTTTTTT.

The V call is TRBV5-6, the J call TRBJ2-7, with TRBD1 matching over 7 bases. CDR1 and CDR2 from the germline V gene are SGHDT and YYEEEE. CDR3 length: 13 residues. V was clipped by 3 bases and J by 3 bases; unmatched bases: 3. This chain's CDR3 is CASSSNRGYEQYV. The CDR3 bases are TGTGCCAGCAGCTCTAACAGGGGCTACGAGCAGTACGTC.

The chain's CDR3 is CAWRPRGGYEQYF. In DNA, the CDR3 is TGTGCCTGGAGGCCCCGGGGGGGCTACGAGCAGTACTTC. This chain joins TRBV30 and TRBJ2-7, with 8 positions matching TRBD2. This CDR3 is built from 13 residues. V dropped 3 bases and J dropped 3; count of bases not matched to a gene: 4. CDR1 is GTSNPN and CDR2 is SVGIG in the germline V gene (reference sequence).

The V and J genes are TRBV24-1 and TRBJ2-7; D possibly corresponds to TRBD2 (6 bases). V dropped 2 bases and J dropped 5 bases, with 15 bases sitting between them. Germline V gene lookup returns CDR1 KGHDR and CDR2 SFDVKD. The CDR3 sequence is 15 residues long. CDR3 protein: CATSDSRGMGDEQYF. CDR3 DNA sequence: TGTGCCACCAGTGATTCTCGGGGGATGGGGGACGAGCAGTACTTC.

About this clone itself: In the same sample, other DNA sequences code for this CDR3. This sequence joins TRBV7-9 and TRBJ2-7; a weak D match, TRBD1 (6 bases). V was pared by 4 bases and J by 3 bases, with 7 bases between. CDR1 is SEHNR, CDR2 FQNEAQ, per germline (reference sequence). The CDR3 consists of 12 residues. CDR3 sequence reads: CASSSQGYEQYF. CDR3 in DNA: TGTGCCAGCAGCTCACAGGGCTACGAGCAGTACTTC.